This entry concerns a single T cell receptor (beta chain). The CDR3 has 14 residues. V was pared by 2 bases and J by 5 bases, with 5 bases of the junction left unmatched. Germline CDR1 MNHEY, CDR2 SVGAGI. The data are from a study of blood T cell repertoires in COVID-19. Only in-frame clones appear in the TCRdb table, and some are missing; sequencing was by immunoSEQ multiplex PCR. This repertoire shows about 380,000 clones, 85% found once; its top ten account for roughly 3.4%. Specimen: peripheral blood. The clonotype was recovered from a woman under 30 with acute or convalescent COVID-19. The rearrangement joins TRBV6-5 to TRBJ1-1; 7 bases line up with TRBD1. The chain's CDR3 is CASSYATGVTEAFF. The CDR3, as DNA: TGTGCCAGCAGTTACGCAACAGGGGTGACTGAAGCTTTCTTT.